Shown below are 15 T cell receptor beta chains from a single sample sequenced in a study of Ad26.COV2.S vaccination and SARS-CoV-2 variants. Only in-frame clones appear in the TCRdb table, and some are missing; sequencing was by immunoSEQ multiplex PCR. The sample has some 330,000 clones; roughly 90% are singletons. Described treatment: some 20 received Ad26.COV2.S at low or high dose, single or two shots; a few received placebo; per-sample allocation not given. Sampling happened 63 days after the first vaccine or placebo injection. The specimen was peripheral blood, collected in a trial of Ad26.COV2.S vaccine versus placebo. The receptors come from a person between 18 and 65 years old who received the Ad26.COV2.S COVID-19 vaccine or a placebo.

The V call is TRBV19, the J call TRBJ1-1, with D maybe TRBD1 (6 bases). CDR3 size: 15 residues. The ends were cut back, 3 bases at V and 1 base at J, with 12 bases in the middle. Germline CDR1 is LNHDA and CDR2 is SQIVND (reference sequence). The CDR3 DNA reads TGTGCCAGTAGTATGAGGGACATGAGGAACACTGAAGCTTTCTTT. Protein: CASSMRDMRNTEAFF.

A remark on this clone: At one boundary the junction diverges from the germline segment, which might be a read error. This chain joins TRBV2 and TRBJ1-2, with D possibly being TRBD1 (6 bases). The CDR3 is made up of 11 amino acids. The germline CDR1 and CDR2 sequences are SNHLY and FYNNEI. Here the CDR3 DNA reads TGTGCCAGCAGTGGGTCGGACAGAAGACTCTTC. This codes for CASSGSDRRLF.

The gene calls are TRBV5-1 and TRBJ1-2; D unclear. In germline, CDR1 is SGHRS, CDR2 YFSETQ. CDR3 length: 13 amino acids. The ends were cut back, 0 bases at V and 8 bases at J, with 11 bases in the middle. The CDR3: CASSLVVGRGYTF. The CDR3 DNA is TGCGCCAGCAGCTTGGTGGTAGGGCGAGGCTACACCTTC.

The rearrangement joins TRBV4-3 to TRBJ1-2, with D unresolved. V lost 1 base and J 5 bases, leaving 17 bases between the germline ends. Germline assignment: CDR1 LGHNA and CDR2 YSLEER. This CDR3 region has 16 residues. CDR3 sequence: CASSQVVWSDSYGYTF. As DNA, the CDR3 is TGCGCCAGCAGCCAAGTCGTGTGGAGTGACTCGTATGGCTACACCTTC.

DNA of the CDR3: TGTGCCAGCAGCCCCCTAAAGGACGGCTACGAGCAGTACTTC. Protein product: CASSPLKDGYEQYF. This chain links TRBV6-5 with TRBJ2-7; D not resolved. CDR1 is MNHEY, CDR2 SVGAGI, per germline. The length of the CDR3 is 14 residues. V was clipped by 6 bases and J by 3 bases, with 15 bases between them.

V gene TRBV28 combines with J gene TRBJ1-2, with a weak D call TRBD1 (6 bases). Trimming took off 3 bases at V and 5 bases at J, with 10 bases between the two ends. The CDR3 extends over 13 amino acids. The V gene's germline CDR1 is MDHEN and CDR2 SYDVKM. The CDR3 DNA sequence: TGTGCCAGCAGTTTTGGCCAGGGGTATGGCTACACCTTC. Translation: CASSFGQGYGYTF.

The chain recombines TRBV12-3 or TRBV12-4 with TRBJ1-2; 8 bases fit TRBD1. The V and J ends lost 7 bases and 9 bases, in that order; junction bases with no gene match: 4. This CDR3 region has 11 residues. DNA for the CDR3: TGTGCCAGCACCGGACAGGGTAGCTACACCTTC. Encoded protein: CASTGQGSYTF.

The chain employs TRBV19 and TRBJ2-2; D perhaps matches TRBD1 (7 bases). This CDR3 has 14 amino acids. The V end was cut by 5 bases, the J end by 6 bases, with 13 bases between. Germline-derived CDR1 and CDR2 are LNHDA and SQIVND (reference sequence). CDR3 protein: CASSLTGEAGELFF. CDR3 DNA sequence: TGTGCCAGTAGTCTCACAGGGGAGGCCGGGGAGCTGTTTTTT.

This clone was seen only once. This chain connects TRBV5-1 to TRBJ2-1, with TRBD2 identical over 11 bases. The CDR3 runs 19 residues. The germline V gene has CDR1 SGHRS and CDR2 YFSETQ. V was clipped by 1 base and J by 0 bases; unmatched bases: 9. CDR3 amino acids: CASSLLTSGGPSSYNEQFF. The CDR3 region has the DNA TGCGCCAGCAGCTTGTTAACTAGCGGGGGCCCAAGCTCCTACAATGAGCAGTTCTTC.

In its sample, this clone was seen a few times. The V call is TRBV6-1, the J call TRBJ2-7; no firm D call. The CDR3 has 14 amino acids. Per germline, CDR1 MNHNS and CDR2 SASEGT. The ends were cut back, 1 base at V and 6 bases at J, with 13 bases in the middle. The CDR3 DNA is TGTGCCAGCAGTGAAGTATGGGGTCCGGGCGAGCAGTACTTC. Amino acids: CASSEVWGPGEQYF.

V and J are TRBV29-1 and TRBJ2-3, with a possible D match to TRBD1 (5 bases). Germline CDR1 and CDR2: SQVTM and ANQGSEA. The CDR3 has 14 residues. V was shortened by 8 bases and J by 4 bases, with 19 bases between the two germline ends. This CDR3 reads CSFQAQGFADTQYF. In nucleotides, the CDR3 is TGCAGCTTTCAAGCTCAGGGTTTCGCAGATACGCAGTATTTT.

The chain uses TRBV6-2 or TRBV6-3 and TRBJ1-1; D perhaps matches TRBD1 (5 bases). The germline V and J ends were trimmed by 0 bases and 3 bases, with 14 bases remaining between them. Germline CDR1 MNHEY, CDR2 SVGEGT. CDR3 length: 16 amino acids. Here the CDR3 DNA reads TGTGCCAGCAGTTACTCCAGGGTGGTGTGGGACACTGAAGCTTTCTTT. Translated, it gives CASSYSRVVWDTEAFF.

The rearrangement joins TRBV27 to TRBJ2-5, with 12 bases identical to TRBD2. In germline, CDR1 is MNHEY, CDR2 SMNVEV (reference sequence). The CDR3 is made up of 15 amino acids. Losses at the gene ends were 7 bases for V and 7 bases for J; bases not matched to a gene: 10. The CDR3 nucleotides are TGTGCCAGCACCGGGACTAGCGGGTTGATCGGGACCCAGTACTTC. It is translated as CASTGTSGLIGTQYF.

The rearrangement links TRBV7-9 to TRBJ1-4, with a weak D call TRBD1 (5 bases). The germline gives CDR1 SEHNR, CDR2 FQNEAQ (reference sequence). The CDR3 sequence is 12 residues long. V dropped 5 bases and J dropped 8 bases, with 9 bases sitting between them. The CDR3 nucleotides read TGTGCCAGCAGCCCGAGGGACGAAAAACTGTTTTTT. Its protein is CASSPRDEKLFF.

The J gene is TRBJ2-7, the V gene TRBV7-9, with no clear D. The germline V gene encodes CDR1 SEHNR and CDR2 FQNEAQ (reference sequence). CDR3 length: 11 residues. V gave up 8 bases and J gave up 4 bases, with 9 bases separating them. The CDR3 DNA reads TGTGCCAGCCGCAGTGGGTACGAGCAGTACTTC. Translated, it gives CASRSGYEQYF.